This TCR beta chain was sequenced in a study of blood T cell repertoires in COVID-19. Across the study: Nucleic acid was either cDNA or gDNA, and it came from T cells, B-cell-depleted T cells, or PBMCs.

The method was immunoSEQ multiplex PCR; TCRdb's version includes in-frame clones alone and lacks a portion of them. The table has 180,000 or so clones, about 89% seen once; the top ten hold 0.77%. The junction had 8 bases not matched to a gene; V was cut back by 4 bases and J by 7 bases. In germline, CDR1 is LNHDA, CDR2 SQIVND (reference sequence). The CDR3 totals 15 residues. The chain recombines TRBV19 with TRBJ2-1, with 9 bases identical to TRBD1. This receptor was taken from a woman aged 18-29 years who had recovered from COVID-19. Source material: PBMCs or T cells enriched from blood (not recorded which). The CDR3 bases are TGTGCCAGTAGTACTCCCGGGACAGGGATGAATGAGCAGTTCTTC. Translating it yields CASSTPGTGMNEQFF.